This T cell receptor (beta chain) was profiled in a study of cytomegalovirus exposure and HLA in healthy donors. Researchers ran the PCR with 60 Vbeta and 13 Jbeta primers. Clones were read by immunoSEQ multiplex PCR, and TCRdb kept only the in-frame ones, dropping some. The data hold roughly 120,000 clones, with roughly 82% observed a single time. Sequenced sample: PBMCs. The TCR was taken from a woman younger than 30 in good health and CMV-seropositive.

This chain's CDR3 is CATAGTGGTYEQYF. The CDR3 DNA follows: TGTGCCACCGCTGGGACAGGGGGGACCTACGAGCAGTACTTC. The chain recombines TRBV15 with TRBJ2-7; 11 bases match TRBD1. Trimming removed 8 bases from V and 2 bases from J; junction bases left unmatched: 5. CDR1 and CDR2 (germline): LNHNV, YYDKDF (reference sequence). The CDR3 contains 14 residues.